This T cell receptor (beta chain) emerged from a study of shared clonotypes between healthy human individuals. Overall study: Each donor had three CD4 naive, three CD4 memory, two CD8 naive and one CD8 memory plate. Findings and caveats of the study: Clonotypes shared by all four sorted-subset donors had higher generation probabilities than non-shared clonotypes. Richness estimates generally favored naive over memory subsets.

Generated by immunoSEQ multiplex PCR, the TCRdb table keeps only in-frame clones and is missing some. Among around 1.1 million clones listed, approximately 75% were seen once. This clone was counted a few times. Its antigen is currently unknown. This sample also contains other DNA sequences that code for the same CDR3. The source material was memory CD4+ T cells from PBMCs. Subset noted: CD45RA-negative fraction. The source is a man aged 18 to 30 in good health. Some clones in this sample may be carry-over from other donors' samples.

The CDR3 nucleotides read TGTGCCAGCTCCCGGGGGCTGGCGGGCGACAATGAGCAGTTCTTC. It specifies CASSRGLAGDNEQFF. The genes are TRBV18 and TRBJ2-1; D tentatively fits TRBD1 or TRBD2 (6 bases each). CDR3 length: 15 amino acids. V was clipped by 6 bases and J by 5 bases, with 17 bases between them. Germline V lookup: CDR1 KGHSH, CDR2 LQKENI.